This TCR beta chain originates from a study of T cell repertoires in ileal Crohn's disease. For this clone: What it binds is not known.

Time point given: neoterminal ileum biopsy at postoperative endoscopy, about 6 months after surgery. TCRdb's copy holds only in-frame clones and misses some; the assay was immunoSEQ multiplex PCR. The data show about 1,700 clones, approximately 90% seen once. Findings of the study overall: Within the first postoperative year, endoscopy came at median approximately 6.3 months.

Germline V lookup: CDR1 SGHAT, CDR2 FQNNGV. The CDR3 spans 14 residues. Trimming removed 5 bases at V and 4 bases at J, with 12 bases between. The sequenced material came from ileal tissue. The V call is TRBV11-2, the J call TRBJ2-1, with TRBD2 as a possible D gene (5 bases). The source of this sequence is an adult with Crohn's disease. DNA of the CDR3: TGTGCCAGCAGCCAAAGTCGGGGATACAATGAGCAGTTCTTC. This sequence encodes CASSQSRGYNEQFF.